These 23 T cell receptor beta chains originate from one sample sequenced in a study of T cell changes during pregnancy in multiple sclerosis. Libraries were prepared by immunoSEQ multiplex PCR; TCRdb keeps only in-frame clonotypes and omits some of them. This table holds roughly 100,000 clones, approximately 93% found once. The specimen comprised peripheral blood, sampled after pregnancy. The receptors derive from a female donor with multiple sclerosis, enrolled in a pregnancy study.

This clone was recorded a few times. The chain carries TRBV6-1 and TRBJ2-7; D not certain. Germline loops: CDR1 MNHNS, CDR2 SASEGT. With 3 bases removed from V and 5 bases from J, the gap between germline ends came to 5 bases. The CDR3 has 11 residues. In DNA form, the CDR3 reads TGTGCCAGCAGTGATGGCCACGAGCAGTACTTC. The encoded protein is CASSDGHEQYF.

The chain has TRBV28 and TRBJ2-3; D possibly corresponds to TRBD2 (5 bases). Trimming took 9 bases from V and 1 from J, leaving 17 bases between them. The CDR3 is 15 amino acids. Germline CDR1 is MDHEN and CDR2 is SYDVKM. In DNA, the CDR3 is TGTGCCAGTTCTATACGGAGGCTCCGCACAGATACGCAGTATTTT. It encodes CASSIRRLRTDTQYF.

The chain employs TRBV4-1 and TRBJ2-1; no clear D gene. The CDR3 totals 15 residues. In germline, CDR1 is MGHRA, CDR2 YSYEKL. V lost 0 bases and J 5 bases, leaving 11 bases between the germline ends. The CDR3 loop is CASSQEPGSDNEQFF. For the CDR3, the DNA is TGCGCCAGCAGCCAAGAACCCGGGTCGGACAATGAGCAGTTCTTC.

The chain employs TRBV20-1 and TRBJ2-1; D might be TRBD2 (5 bases). The CDR3 covers 9 residues. Between the trimmed V and J ends, which lost 3 bases and 15 bases, there was a span of 9 bases. Germline lookup yields CDR1 DFQATT and CDR2 SNEGSKA (reference sequence). CDR3 protein: CSASPRGFF. CDR3 DNA sequence: TGCAGTGCTAGCCCCCGGGGGTTCTTC.

The V and J genes are TRBV18 and TRBJ1-2; D not certain. Trimming removed 3 bases at V and 2 bases at J, with 13 bases between. This CDR3 comprises 15 residues. Germline V gene lookup returns CDR1 KGHSH and CDR2 LQKENI. In nucleotides, the CDR3 is TGTGCCAGCTCACCTGTCTCGGGGAACAACTATGGCTACACCTTC. Protein product: CASSPVSGNNYGYTF.

This rearrangement joins TRBV30 to TRBJ1-6; D not certain. V gave up 2 bases and J gave up 5 bases, with 7 bases separating them. CDR1 is GTSNPN, CDR2 SVGIG, per germline (reference sequence). CDR3 length equals 13 residues. The CDR3 protein is CAWSQADNSPLHF. The CDR3 DNA follows: TGTGCCTGGAGTCAGGCAGATAATTCACCCCTCCACTTT.

The chain has TRBV13 and TRBJ2-7, with D uncertain. This CDR3 region has 13 residues. Per the germline V gene, CDR1 is PRHDT and CDR2 is FYEKMQ (reference sequence). The V gene lost 8 bases and the J gene lost 6 bases, with 17 bases spanning the gap. The CDR3 region is CASSSPSEGEQYF. The CDR3, as DNA: TGTGCCAGCTCCTCCCCTAGTGAAGGCGAGCAGTACTTC.

The chain recombines TRBV15 with TRBJ2-7; possibly TRBD2 for D (7 bases). This CDR3 is 17 amino acids long. Looked up from germline, CDR1 is LNHNV and CDR2 is YYDKDF (reference sequence). V was cut by 1 base and J by 1 base, with 17 bases left in between. The CDR3 protein is CATSRGPLGGQSYEQYF. The DNA of the CDR3 is TGTGCCACCAGCAGAGGCCCCCTCGGGGGGCAGTCCTACGAGCAGTACTTC.

The chain has TRBV9 and TRBJ1-5; tentatively, D is TRBD1 (6 bases). CDR1 SGDLS and CDR2 YYNGEE come from the germline V gene. This CDR3 is built from 14 residues. The V and J ends lost 1 base and 3 bases respectively, with 8 bases between them. The CDR3, as DNA: TGTGCCAGCAGCGTAACAGGGACCAATCAGCCCCAGCATTTT. Translation gives CASSVTGTNQPQHF.

The rearrangement joins TRBV11-2 to TRBJ2-1, with 12 bases matching TRBD2. Germline V gives CDR1 SGHAT, CDR2 FQNNGV. This CDR3 region has 14 residues. J lost 7 bases, V lost 6 bases, and 4 bases had no gene match. Here the CDR3 reads CASRAGTSGNEQFF. CDR3 DNA: TGTGCCAGCAGGGCTGGGACTAGCGGGAATGAGCAGTTCTTC.

The chain links TRBV6-1 to TRBJ2-5; 11 positions match TRBD2. CDR1 is MNHNS and CDR2 is SASEGT in the germline V gene. This CDR3 has 15 amino acids. V trimming: 3 bases; J trimming: 4 bases; junction bases outside the gene matches: 4. This CDR3 reads CASSELAGGGETQYF. The CDR3 DNA reads TGTGCCAGCAGTGAGTTAGCGGGGGGGGGAGAGACCCAGTACTTC.

The chain is built from TRBV6-5 and TRBJ2-7; D possibly corresponds to TRBD1 (5 bases). Trimming removed 7 bases at V and 6 bases at J, with 10 bases between. The V gene's germline CDR1 is MNHEY and CDR2 SVGAGI. This CDR3 is built from 11 residues. CDR3 coding DNA: TGTGCCAGCACCTCAGGGTCCGAGCAGTACTTC. It encodes CASTSGSEQYF.

This chain joins TRBV4-2 and TRBJ2-2; 8 bases fit TRBD1. CDR1 is LGHNA and CDR2 is YNFKEQ in the germline V gene. J lost 4 bases, V lost 3 bases, and 7 bases had no gene match. The CDR3 has 16 residues. CDR3 protein: CASSHGQGLGTGELFF. CDR3 DNA sequence: TGTGCCAGCAGCCATGGACAGGGCCTGGGCACCGGGGAGCTGTTTTTT.

This clone came up once. CDR3 in DNA: TGTGCCAGCAGCTTAGACCCCGGACAGGCAACCACCGGGGAGCTGTTTTTT. Residues: CASSLDPGQATTGELFF. The V call is TRBV11-3, the J call TRBJ2-2; the match to TRBD1 covers 7 bases. The J segment lost 4 bases and the V segment lost 0 bases, leaving 8 bases of the junction unmatched. Germline V gene data show CDR1 as SGHNT and CDR2 as YENEEA. The CDR3 contains 17 residues.

V gene TRBV5-1 combines with J gene TRBJ2-3; D possibly corresponds to TRBD2 (6 bases). Trimming removed 2 bases at V and 6 bases at J, with 10 bases between. The CDR3 length is 13 residues. Germline loops: CDR1 SGHRS, CDR2 YFSETQ. CDR3 protein: CASSFTSFDTQYF. In DNA, the CDR3 is TGCGCCAGCAGCTTCACTAGCTTCGATACGCAGTATTTT.

The chain has TRBV7-2 and TRBJ2-2; 9 bases fit TRBD1. V lost 5 bases to trimming and J lost 4 bases; unmatched junction nucleotides: 2. There are 14 residues in the CDR3. CDR1 is SGHTA and CDR2 is FQGNSA in the germline V gene. The CDR3 protein is CASSRGQGTGELFF. DNA for the CDR3: TGTGCCAGCAGCCGGGGACAGGGCACCGGGGAGCTGTTTTTT.

V usage is TRBV9 and J usage is TRBJ2-5, with a weak D call TRBD2 (7 bases). The length of the CDR3 is 15 residues. Between the trimmed V and J ends, which lost 4 bases and 5 bases, there was a span of 18 bases. CDR1 and CDR2 (germline): SGDLS, YYNGEE. CDR3 in DNA: TGTGCCAGCAGCTTCCTGGGGGGGCCCGAGGAGACCCAGTACTTC. Residues: CASSFLGGPEETQYF.

J is TRBJ1-5 and V is TRBV10-3; D gene uncertain. The CDR3 has 12 amino acids. V lost 0 bases to trimming and J lost 8 bases, with 5 bases between them. Germline-derived CDR1 and CDR2 are ENHRY and SYGVKD. CDR3 in amino acids: CAISESREPQHF. As DNA, the CDR3 is TGTGCCATCAGTGAGTCGAGGGAGCCCCAGCATTTT.

The J gene is TRBJ1-1, the V gene TRBV5-6; no definite D call. Germline CDR1 is SGHDT and CDR2 is YYEEEE. Trimming took 4 bases from V and 1 from J, leaving 14 bases between them. This CDR3 region has 15 residues. The CDR3 DNA reads TGTGCCAGCAGCCCGTATTGGGCTCAGAACACTGAAGCTTTCTTT. Amino acids: CASSPYWAQNTEAFF.

The rearrangement joins TRBV30 to TRBJ2-5, with a tentative D call TRBD1 (6 bases). Germline values: CDR1 GTSNPN, CDR2 SVGIG (reference sequence). V was clipped by 5 bases and J by 6 bases, with 19 bases between them. CDR3 length equals 14 residues. In nucleotides, the CDR3 is TGTGCCTGGGGTGCTTTGGGGGCAAAGAAGACCCAGTACTTC. It yields the protein CAWGALGAKKTQYF.

This clone was found a few times. The chain employs TRBV2 and TRBJ1-1; D is unclear. Trimming took 6 bases from V and 0 from J, leaving 11 bases between them. The CDR3 contains 14 residues. The germline gives CDR1 SNHLY, CDR2 FYNNEI. The CDR3 spells CASRGRGLNTEAFF. As DNA, the CDR3 is TGTGCCAGCAGGGGGAGAGGTTTGAACACTGAAGCTTTCTTT.

The chain has TRBV6-5 and TRBJ2-7, with 8 bases aligning to TRBD1. With 2 bases clipped from V and 2 bases from J, the junction kept 8 bases outside the gene matches. Germline V gene sequence: CDR1 MNHEY, CDR2 SVGAGI. The CDR3 runs to 16 residues. CDR3 amino acids: CASSYGGTGGTYEQYF. Written as DNA, the CDR3 is TGTGCCAGCAGTTACGGCGGGACAGGAGGAACCTACGAGCAGTACTTC.

The CDR3 DNA reads as TGCAGCGTTGACCGAGAGGGCTTGAACACTGAAGCTTTCTTT. Translating gives CSVDREGLNTEAFF. V and J are TRBV29-1 and TRBJ1-1; D is undetermined. Germline CDR1 is SQVTM and CDR2 is ANQGSEA. This CDR3 comprises 14 residues. Trimming cost V 3 bases and J 0 bases, with 11 bases left between them.